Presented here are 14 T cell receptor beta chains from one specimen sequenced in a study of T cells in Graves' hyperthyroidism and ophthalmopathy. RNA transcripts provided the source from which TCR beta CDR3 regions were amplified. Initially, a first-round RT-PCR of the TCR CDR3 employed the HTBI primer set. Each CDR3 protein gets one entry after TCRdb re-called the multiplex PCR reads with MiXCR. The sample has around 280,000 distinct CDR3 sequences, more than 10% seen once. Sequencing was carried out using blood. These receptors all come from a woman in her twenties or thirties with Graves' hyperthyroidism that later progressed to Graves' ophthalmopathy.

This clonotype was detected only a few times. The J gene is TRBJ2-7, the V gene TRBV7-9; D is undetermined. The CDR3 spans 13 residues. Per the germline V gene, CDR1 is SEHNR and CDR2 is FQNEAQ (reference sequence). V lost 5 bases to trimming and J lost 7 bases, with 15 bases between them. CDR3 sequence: CASSPPMGREQYF. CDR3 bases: TGTGCCAGCAGCCCCCCAATGGGCCGGGAGCAGTACTTC.

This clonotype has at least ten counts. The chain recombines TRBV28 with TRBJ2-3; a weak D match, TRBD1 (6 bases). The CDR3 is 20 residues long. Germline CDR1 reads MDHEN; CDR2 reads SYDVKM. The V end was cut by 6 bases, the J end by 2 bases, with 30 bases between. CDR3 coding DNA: TGTGCCAGCAGCTCCCTTTGGGGGCTGAGGGTCTCTTTTACCACAGATACGCAGTATTTT. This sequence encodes CASSSLWGLRVSFTTDTQYF.

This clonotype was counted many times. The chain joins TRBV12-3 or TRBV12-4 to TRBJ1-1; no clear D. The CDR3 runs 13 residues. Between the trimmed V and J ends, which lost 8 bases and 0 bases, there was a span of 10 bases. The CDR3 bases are TGTGCCAGCTCTATCAACATGAACACTGAAGCTTTCTTT. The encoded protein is CASSINMNTEAFF.

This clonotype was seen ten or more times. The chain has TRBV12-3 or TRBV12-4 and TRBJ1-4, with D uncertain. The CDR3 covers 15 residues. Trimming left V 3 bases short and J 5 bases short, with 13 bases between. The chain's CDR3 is CASSFGVAANEKLFF. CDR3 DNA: TGTGCCAGCAGTTTTGGAGTGGCAGCCAATGAAAAACTGTTTTTT.

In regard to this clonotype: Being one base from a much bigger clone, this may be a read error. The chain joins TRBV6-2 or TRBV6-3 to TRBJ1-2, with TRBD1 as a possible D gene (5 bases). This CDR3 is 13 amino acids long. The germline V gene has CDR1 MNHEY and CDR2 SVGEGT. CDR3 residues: CASSYLTDYDYTF. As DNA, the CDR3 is TGTGCCAGCAGTTACCTGACAGACTATGACTACACCTTC.

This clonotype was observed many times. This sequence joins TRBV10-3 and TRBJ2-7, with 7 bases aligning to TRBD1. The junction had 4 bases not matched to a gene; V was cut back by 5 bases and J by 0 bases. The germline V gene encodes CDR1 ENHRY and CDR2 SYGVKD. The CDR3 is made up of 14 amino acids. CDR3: CAISPGQLSYEQYF. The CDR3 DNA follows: TGTGCCATCAGTCCGGGACAGCTCTCCTACGAGCAGTACTTC.

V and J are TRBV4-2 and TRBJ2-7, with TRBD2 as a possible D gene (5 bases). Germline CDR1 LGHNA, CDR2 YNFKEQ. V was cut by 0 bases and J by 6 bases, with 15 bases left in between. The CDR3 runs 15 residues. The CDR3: CASSQDLRTDVEQYF. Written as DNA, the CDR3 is TGTGCCAGCAGCCAAGATTTAAGGACTGACGTCGAGCAGTACTTC.

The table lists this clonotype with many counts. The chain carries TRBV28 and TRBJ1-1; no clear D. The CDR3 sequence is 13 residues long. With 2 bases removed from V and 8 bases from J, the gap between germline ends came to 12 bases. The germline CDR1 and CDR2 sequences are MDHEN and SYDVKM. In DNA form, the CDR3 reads TGTGCCAGCAGTTTAAGGTCGGTGAGGGAAGCTTTCTTT. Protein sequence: CASSLRSVREAFF.

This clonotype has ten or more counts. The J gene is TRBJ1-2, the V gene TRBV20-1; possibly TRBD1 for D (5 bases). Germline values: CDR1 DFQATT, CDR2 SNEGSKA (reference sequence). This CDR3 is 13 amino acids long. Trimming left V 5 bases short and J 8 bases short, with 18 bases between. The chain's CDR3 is CSAPRTSGSGYTF. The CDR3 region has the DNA TGCAGTGCTCCCCGGACATCCGGGTCCGGCTACACCTTC.

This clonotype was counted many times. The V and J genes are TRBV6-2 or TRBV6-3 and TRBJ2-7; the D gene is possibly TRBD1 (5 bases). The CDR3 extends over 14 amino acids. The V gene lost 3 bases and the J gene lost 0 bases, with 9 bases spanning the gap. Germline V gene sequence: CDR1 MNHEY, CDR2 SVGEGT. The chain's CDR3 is CASSYTGGSYEQYF. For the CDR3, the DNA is TGTGCCAGCAGTTATACAGGCGGCTCCTACGAGCAGTACTTC.

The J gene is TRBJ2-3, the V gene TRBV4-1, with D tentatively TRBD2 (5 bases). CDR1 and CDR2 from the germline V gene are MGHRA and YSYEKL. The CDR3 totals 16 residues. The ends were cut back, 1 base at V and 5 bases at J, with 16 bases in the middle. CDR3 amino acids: CASSQVNLVEVDTQYF. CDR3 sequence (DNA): TGCGCCAGCAGCCAAGTTAATTTGGTGGAGGTAGATACGCAGTATTTT.

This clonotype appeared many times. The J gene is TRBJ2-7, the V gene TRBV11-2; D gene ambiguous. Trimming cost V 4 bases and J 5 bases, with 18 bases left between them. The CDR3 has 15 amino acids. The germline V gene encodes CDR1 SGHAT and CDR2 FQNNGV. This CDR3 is CASSSLSTWNHEQYF. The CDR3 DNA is TGTGCCAGCAGCTCCCTGTCAACCTGGAACCACGAGCAGTACTTC.

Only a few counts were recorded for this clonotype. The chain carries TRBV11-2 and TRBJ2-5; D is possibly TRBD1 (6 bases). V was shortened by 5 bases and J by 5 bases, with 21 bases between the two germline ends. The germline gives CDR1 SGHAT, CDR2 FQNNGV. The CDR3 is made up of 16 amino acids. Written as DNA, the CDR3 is TGTGCCAGCAGCCCCCCACTAACAGGGTCGAGGGAGACCCAGTACTTC. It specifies CASSPPLTGSRETQYF.

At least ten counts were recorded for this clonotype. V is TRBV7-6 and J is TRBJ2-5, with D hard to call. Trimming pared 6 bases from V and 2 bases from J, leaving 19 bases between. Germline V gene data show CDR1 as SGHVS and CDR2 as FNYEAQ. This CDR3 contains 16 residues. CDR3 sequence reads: CASSITVEPAQETQYF. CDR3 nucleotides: TGTGCCAGCAGTATAACTGTGGAGCCCGCACAAGAGACCCAGTACTTC.